Below, 17 T cell receptor beta chains from the same sample are listed, as sequenced in a study of T cell therapy after organ transplantation. No antigen is known for these receptors. The assay was immunoSEQ multiplex PCR, and TCRdb's table has in-frame clones only and misses some. This table has about 2,100 clones, about 90% appearing once. The starting material was CD8+ T cells from blood, obtained before autologous CMV-specific T cell therapy. The receptor set was obtained from a human patient who had received a solid organ transplant and had CMV disease.

This sequence joins TRBV6-5 and TRBJ2-5; 7 bases match TRBD1. The CDR3 is 16 residues long. V gave up 3 bases and J gave up 14 bases; unmatched junction bases: 21. Germline CDR1 reads MNHEY; CDR2 reads SVGAGI. The CDR3 DNA reads TGTGCCAGCAGTTATCAAGGGACAGCGGCGCCCGGGATCGTTTACTTC. Translating gives CASSYQGTAAPGIVYF.

This chain uses TRBV9 with TRBJ2-1, with 8 bases fitting TRBD2. CDR1 is SGDLS, CDR2 YYNGEE, per germline. The CDR3 runs to 13 residues. Germline trimming cut 7 bases from V and 9 bases from J; bases unmatched to any gene: 9. The CDR3 bases are TGTGCCAGCCAAGGGCGGGGGGCCGGTGAGCAGTTCTTC. Translated, it gives CASQGRGAGEQFF.

A single count supports this clone. The chain recombines TRBV9 with TRBJ1-6; D is undetermined. Germline V gives CDR1 SGDLS, CDR2 YYNGEE. The CDR3 contains 12 residues. Trimming cost V 3 bases and J 9 bases, with 7 bases left between them. This chain's CDR3 is CASSAVGSPLHF. The CDR3 DNA sequence: TGTGCCAGCAGCGCGGTTGGTTCACCCCTCCACTTT.

V gene TRBV15 combines with J gene TRBJ1-2, with D possibly TRBD1 on 5 matching bases. Trimming took 4 bases from V and 4 from J, leaving 19 bases between them. Per germline, CDR1 LNHNV and CDR2 YYDKDF (reference sequence). The CDR3 loop spans 16 amino acids. The CDR3 nucleotides read TGTGCCACCAGCACCATATTCGGGGCGGGGGGCTATGGCTACACCTTC. This gives the protein CATSTIFGAGGYGYTF.

J is TRBJ1-1 and V is TRBV7-9; D remains unclear. Trimming stripped 5 bases from V and 0 bases from J, with 16 bases between. This CDR3 has 16 residues. From germline, CDR1 is SEHNR and CDR2 FQNEAQ (reference sequence). CDR3 residues: CASSTRAQTLNTEAFF. CDR3 nucleotides: TGTGCCAGCAGCACTAGAGCACAGACCTTGAACACTGAAGCTTTCTTT.

This chain connects TRBV5-6 to TRBJ2-5; D gene unclear. The V and J ends lost 1 base and 4 bases respectively, with 5 bases between them. Germline V lookup: CDR1 SGHDT, CDR2 YYEEEE. The CDR3 totals 12 residues. CDR3 sequence (DNA): TGTGCCAGCAGCTTGCCGGCAGAGACCCAGTACTTC. It encodes CASSLPAETQYF.

This chain uses TRBV5-1 with TRBJ2-1; 10 positions agree with TRBD2. CDR1 is SGHRS, CDR2 YFSETQ, per germline. V shed 3 bases and J 5 bases; nucleotides not matched to a gene: 5. CDR3 length: 15 amino acids. The CDR3 DNA reads as TGCGCCAGCAGCTCAGCGGGGGGGACCAACAATGAGCAGTTCTTC. Protein sequence: CASSSAGGTNNEQFF.

V gene TRBV29-1 combines with J gene TRBJ2-7, with TRBD2 identical over 12 bases. Germline CDR1 and CDR2: SQVTM and ANQGSEA. This CDR3 is built from 15 residues. The V and J ends lost 5 bases and 4 bases, in that order; junction bases with no gene match: 9. The CDR3, as DNA: TGCAGCGTTTACCTGACTAGCGGGGGTATTTACGAGCAGTACTTC. Its translation is CSVYLTSGGIYEQYF.

The chain employs TRBV21-1 and TRBJ2-3. TRBV21-1 is classified as a pseudogene. This CDR3 spans 17 amino acids. CDR3 nucleotide sequence: TGTGCCAGCGATGCTGTTGGTCAGGACGTGAACACAGATACGCAGTATTTT. Amino acid sequence: CASDAVGQDVNTDTQYF.

The chain uses TRBV12-5 and TRBJ2-7; TRBD1 matches at 7 bases. V lost 6 bases and J lost 4; bases outside the gene matches: 6. The V gene's germline CDR1 is LGHNT and CDR2 FRNRAP. CDR3 size: 13 residues. The CDR3 DNA follows: TGTGCTAGTGGCTTCGACAGGGAGTACGAGCAGTACTTC. It specifies CASGFDREYEQYF.

This sequence joins TRBV9 and TRBJ2-2; D is undetermined. Per the germline V gene, CDR1 is SGDLS and CDR2 is YYNGEE. The V and J ends lost 4 bases and 7 bases respectively, with 14 bases between them. There are 14 residues in the CDR3. CDR3 nucleotide sequence: TGTGCCAGCAGCCAAGAACCCCTGGGCGGGGAGCTGTTTTTT. Its protein product is CASSQEPLGGELFF.

The chain couples TRBV7-9 to TRBJ2-7; 11 nucleotides match TRBD2. The CDR3 has 16 residues. Germline CDR1 SEHNR, CDR2 FQNEAQ (reference sequence). J lost 0 bases, V lost 4 bases, and 5 bases had no gene match. In DNA form, the CDR3 reads TGTGCCAGCAGCTCGACCGGGACTAGCGGCTCCTACGAGCAGTACTTC. Translating it yields CASSSTGTSGSYEQYF.

DNA of the CDR3: TGTGCCAGCAGCTTGTTGGCCACTGAAGCTTTCTTT. Encoded protein: CASSLLATEAFF. The chain employs TRBV7-8 and TRBJ1-1; no clear D. This CDR3 spans 12 amino acids. With 3 bases removed from V and 4 bases from J, the gap between germline ends came to 6 bases. Germline CDR1 reads SGHVS; CDR2 reads FQNEAQ.

The rearrangement joins TRBV15 to TRBJ2-1; 9 nucleotides line up with TRBD2. This CDR3 has 14 amino acids. The germline V gene encodes CDR1 LNHNV and CDR2 YYDKDF (reference sequence). J lost 6 bases, V lost 5 bases, and 5 bases had no gene match. This chain's CDR3 is CATSGELAGNEQFF. In nucleotides, the CDR3 is TGTGCCACCAGCGGGGAACTAGCGGGCAATGAGCAGTTCTTC.

V gene TRBV29-1 combines with J gene TRBJ2-7; D is possibly TRBD1 or TRBD2 (6 bases each). The CDR3 spans 13 residues. Trimming removed 6 bases at V and 4 bases at J, with 16 bases between. The V gene's germline CDR1 is SQVTM and CDR2 ANQGSEA. CDR3 sequence (DNA): TGCAGCGTCGAAACGAGGGGGAGGTACGAGCAGTACTTC. Translated, it gives CSVETRGRYEQYF.

In DNA, the CDR3 is TGTGCCAGCAGTTGGTTACTGCGTATTACAAAGTCGGGCCAACGTCCGACTTTC. This translates into CASSWLLRITKSGQRPTF. V is TRBV6-7 and J is TRBJ2-6; D is uncertain. TRBV6-7 is identified as an open reading frame with a role that is uncertain. The CDR3 loop spans 18 amino acids. Trimming shortened V by 4 bases and J by 18 bases, and 34 bases separated the two germline ends.

This chain joins TRBV11-2 and TRBJ1-2; D remains ambiguous. V was cut by 7 bases and J by 3 bases, with 15 bases left in between. CDR1 SGHAT and CDR2 FQNNGV come from the germline V gene. CDR3 length equals 14 residues. CDR3 sequence reads: CASNPFGTDYGYTF. The CDR3 nucleotides read TGTGCCAGCAACCCCTTCGGAACCGACTATGGCTACACCTTC.